This T cell receptor beta chain is drawn from a study of beta chain features in type 1 diabetes. The overall study: All of the samples together had more than 95 million sorted cells examined. Overall study results and limits: Type 1 diabetes patients showed fewer insertions and more deletions at VDJ junctions. TCRB CDR3 length was moderately but significantly reduced in all four CD4+ subsets of Type 1 diabetes patients.

Expressed TCRB transcripts were sequenced after all isolated RNA was converted to cDNA. The repertoire was sequenced with immunoSEQ multiplex PCR; TCRdb's copy has only in-frame clones and lacks some. The table includes approximately 41,000 clones, 66% detected once. A sort by CD45RO/CCR7/CD25/CD127/CD95/CD27 yielded CD4+ naive, central memory, regulatory and stem cell-like memory cells. CDR1 MNHNS and CDR2 SASEGT come from the germline V gene. V trimming: 5 bases; J trimming: 4 bases; junction bases outside the gene matches: 5. The CDR3 contains 14 residues. Note on this clone: Its specificity is unknown.

The genes are TRBV6-1 and TRBJ1-2, with 9 bases that match TRBD1. The sequencing input was Tregs from blood. The sequence was obtained from a man aged 25-45 years with type 1 diabetes. Some clones in this sample may be carry-over from other donors' samples. Here the CDR3 reads CASSSLDRGYGYTF. CDR3 nucleotide sequence: TGTGCCAGCAGTTCTCTGGACAGGGGCTATGGCTACACCTTC.